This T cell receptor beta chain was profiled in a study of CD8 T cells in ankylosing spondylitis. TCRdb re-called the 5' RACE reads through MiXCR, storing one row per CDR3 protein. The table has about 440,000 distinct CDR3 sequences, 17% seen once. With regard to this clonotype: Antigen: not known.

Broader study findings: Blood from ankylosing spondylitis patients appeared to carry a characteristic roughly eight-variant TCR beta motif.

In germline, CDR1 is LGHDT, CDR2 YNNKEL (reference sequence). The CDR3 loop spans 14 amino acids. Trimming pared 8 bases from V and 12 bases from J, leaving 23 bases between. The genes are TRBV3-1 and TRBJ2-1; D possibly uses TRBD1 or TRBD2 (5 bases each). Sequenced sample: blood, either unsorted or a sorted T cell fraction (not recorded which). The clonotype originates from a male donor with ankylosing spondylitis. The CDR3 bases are TGTGCCAGCCGAGACACCGGGACCCCAAGGGTGCAGTTCTTC. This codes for CASRDTGTPRVQFF.